One sample yielded the 11 T cell receptor beta chains listed below, sequenced in a study of T cell responses to AZD1222 COVID-19 vaccine. Some clones are missing from TCRdb's copy, which holds only in-frame ones; the method was immunoSEQ multiplex PCR. Of over 100,000 clones listed, over 75% were seen once; the top ten hold 4% to 5.5%. This sample comprised peripheral blood, obtained 28 days after the second AZD1222 dose. These receptors were taken from an adult who received the AZD1222 COVID-19 vaccine.

This clone was recorded many times. The V call is TRBV4-2, the J call TRBJ2-2; TRBD2 might be the D (6 bases). Germline V gene data show CDR1 as LGHNA and CDR2 as YNFKEQ. V dropped 7 bases and J dropped 3 bases, with 9 bases sitting between them. The CDR3 totals 13 residues. The CDR3 region has the DNA TGTGCCAGCACGATAGCGGACACCGGGGAGCTGTTTTTT. Translating gives CASTIADTGELFF.

The chain carries TRBV6-2 or TRBV6-3 and TRBJ2-7, with D possibly being TRBD2 (5 bases). The ends were cut back, 2 bases at V and 4 bases at J, with 12 bases in the middle. In germline, CDR1 is MNHEY, CDR2 SVGEGT. CDR3 length: 14 amino acids. CDR3 sequence reads: CASSYAGLPYEQYF. Here the CDR3 DNA reads TGTGCCAGCAGTTACGCGGGCTTACCTTACGAGCAGTACTTC.

The V and J genes are TRBV19 and TRBJ2-4; 10 nucleotides match TRBD2. V was clipped by 5 bases and J by 6 bases; unmatched bases: 10. Germline V gene lookup returns CDR1 LNHDA and CDR2 SQIVND (reference sequence). The length of the CDR3 is 16 residues. The CDR3 sequence: CASSPLAGDPGNIQYF. In DNA, the CDR3 is TGTGCCAGTAGTCCCCTAGCGGGAGATCCGGGAAACATTCAGTACTTC.

V usage is TRBV7-8 and J usage is TRBJ1-4; D is uncertain. Trimming removed 5 bases from V and 5 bases from J, with 18 bases in between. Germline CDR1 and CDR2: SGHVS and FQNEAQ. There are 16 residues in the CDR3. The CDR3 loop reads CASSEQKVPLNEKLFF. The DNA for the CDR3 is TGTGCCAGCAGCGAGCAGAAGGTGCCATTAAATGAAAAACTGTTTTTT.

The rearrangement joins TRBV2 to TRBJ2-2, with a possible D match to TRBD2 (6 bases). Germline V gene data show CDR1 as SNHLY and CDR2 as FYNNEI. V dropped 7 bases and J dropped 6 bases, with 12 bases sitting between them. The CDR3 length is 13 residues. CDR3 coding DNA: TGTGCCAGCAATGAGGCGGGACCCGGGGAGCTGTTTTTT. This codes for CASNEAGPGELFF.

The chain employs TRBV5-4 and TRBJ1-1; D gene uncertain. The CDR3 sequence is 13 residues long. Germline V gene lookup returns CDR1 SGHNT and CDR2 YYREEE (reference sequence). Trimming took off 0 bases at V and 7 bases at J, with 10 bases between the two ends. CDR3 sequence: CASSLGSRFEAFF. The CDR3 nucleotides read TGTGCCAGCAGCTTGGGCTCGAGGTTTGAAGCTTTCTTT.

V is TRBV2 and J is TRBJ1-5; D ambiguous. Germline lookup yields CDR1 SNHLY and CDR2 FYNNEI. Trimming removed 2 bases at V and 2 bases at J, with 10 bases between. This CDR3 spans 15 amino acids. CDR3 amino acids: CASSESVRGNQPQHF. CDR3 bases: TGTGCCAGCAGTGAATCCGTCCGGGGCAATCAGCCCCAGCATTTT.

V and J are TRBV12-5 and TRBJ2-4; weak D call: TRBD1 (6 bases). CDR3 length: 17 residues. Trimming left V 3 bases short and J 1 base short, with 16 bases between. Germline CDR1 LGHNT, CDR2 FRNRAP. The CDR3 nucleotides read TGTGCTAGTGGTTTCAGTTCACAGGGAGTGGCCAAAAACATTCAGTACTTC. Residues: CASGFSSQGVAKNIQYF.

The chain uses TRBV10-3 and TRBJ1-2; unclear D gene. Between the trimmed V and J ends, which lost 0 bases and 7 bases, there was a span of 12 bases. The germline V gene encodes CDR1 ENHRY and CDR2 SYGVKD. The CDR3 sequence is 14 residues long. This CDR3 is CAISESARRLGYTF. The CDR3 DNA is TGTGCCATCAGTGAGTCGGCCAGGCGTCTTGGCTACACCTTC.

V is TRBV5-1 and J is TRBJ2-2; D is perhaps TRBD1 or TRBD2 (5 bases each). Trimming cost V 5 bases and J 1 base, with 9 bases left between them. The CDR3 runs 14 residues. In germline, CDR1 is SGHRS, CDR2 YFSETQ. CDR3 bases: TGCGCCAGCAGGGGGGATTTGAACACCGGGGAGCTGTTTTTT. The encoded protein is CASRGDLNTGELFF.

The genes are TRBV9 and TRBJ1-2; D gene unclear. CDR3 length equals 15 residues. Between the trimmed V and J ends, which lost 0 bases and 8 bases, there was a span of 17 bases. From germline, CDR1 is SGDLS and CDR2 YYNGEE. The CDR3 sequence is CASSVDPKGPRGYTF. CDR3 coding DNA: TGTGCCAGCAGCGTAGACCCGAAGGGTCCGCGCGGCTACACCTTC.